The 24 T cell receptor beta chains below were found in one sample sequenced in a study of prognosis after radiotherapy for stage I lung cancer. Amplification of TCR beta CDR3 from genomic DNA used two-round multiplex PCR. Round-one PCR had primers specific to each TRBV and TRBJ gene. TCRdb re-analysed the multiplex PCR reads in MiXCR, keeping a single row per CDR3 protein. The data contain 15,000 to 20,000 distinct CDR3 sequences, around 40% of them singletons. Sequencing used PBMCs, obtained before or after stereotactic body radiation therapy (not recorded which). Source of these receptors: a donor aged 50 or older with non-small cell lung cancer.

By sample fraction, this clonotype is medium-sized. The chain's CDR3 is CASSATSGGLEQYF. CDR3 coding DNA: TGTGCCAGCAGTGCGACTAGCGGGGGCCTCGAGCAGTACTTC. V usage is TRBV6-4 and J usage is TRBJ2-7, with 12 bases aligning to TRBD2. CDR1 is MRHNA and CDR2 is SNTAGT in the germline V gene. Trimming cost V 4 bases and J 6 bases; bases outside gene matches: 4. The CDR3 spans 14 residues.

The V and J genes are TRBV28 and TRBJ2-5; the D gene is possibly TRBD2 (6 bases). This CDR3 spans 14 amino acids. Deletions cut 5 bases from V and 14 bases from J, with 24 bases between. CDR1 MDHEN and CDR2 SYDVKM come from the germline V gene. CDR3 nucleotides: TGTGCCAGCAGTACCGGGACTGAGACTGAGACCAAATACTTC. Translating it yields CASSTGTETETKYF.

On this clonotype: With only one base between it and a far larger clone, this is likely a read error. This chain connects TRBV6-2 or TRBV6-3 to TRBJ1-5; possible D gene TRBD1, 5 bases. CDR3 length: 13 residues. Per the germline V gene, CDR1 is MNHEY and CDR2 is SVGEGT. V was clipped by 5 bases and J by 1 base, with 6 bases between them. The CDR3 region is CASSGGSNQPQHF. The CDR3 nucleotides are TGTGCCAGCAGTGGGGGGAGCAATCAGCCCCAGCATTTT.

About this clonotype itself: A junction boundary mismatches the germline segment, possibly from a read error. The V gene is TRBV11-2, the J gene TRBJ2-1, with TRBD2 matching over 9 bases. The length of the CDR3 is 14 residues. CDR1 SGHAT and CDR2 FQNNGV come from the germline V gene. The CDR3 reads CTSILSGRPDEQFF. CDR3 DNA sequence: TGTACCAGCATCTTGAGCGGGAGGCCCGATGAGCAGTTCTTC.

This clonotype was seen ten or more times. This chain links TRBV20-1 with TRBJ2-1; 8 nucleotides agree with TRBD2. CDR1 DFQATT and CDR2 SNEGSKA come from the germline V gene (reference sequence). The CDR3 runs 13 residues. V lost 8 bases, J lost 13 bases, and 16 bases stayed unmatched. DNA of the CDR3: TGCAGTTTTAGGTATGGAGCGGGAGAAACCCAGTTCTTC. Protein sequence: CSFRYGAGETQFF.

V gene TRBV6-9 combines with J gene TRBJ2-7, with D perhaps given as TRBD1 or TRBD2 (5 bases each). The CDR3 has 13 amino acids. The germline gives CDR1 MNHGY, CDR2 SVAAGI. The germline V and J ends were trimmed by 3 bases and 1 base, with 7 bases remaining between them. The CDR3 loop reads CASSYWGSYEQYF. The CDR3 DNA reads TGTGCCAGCAGTTACTGGGGGTCCTACGAGCAGTACTTC.

In the case of this clonotype: A much larger clone sits a single nucleotide away, making a read error possible. The chain has TRBV11-3 and TRBJ2-3, with a tentative D call TRBD1 (6 bases). Per the germline V gene, CDR1 is SGHNT and CDR2 is YENEEA. The CDR3 length is 16 residues. As DNA, the CDR3 is TGTTCCAGCACCCAAAAAAGGGGGATACACACAGATACGCAGTATTTT. This translates into CSSTQKRGIHTDTQYF.

The J gene is TRBJ2-1, the V gene TRBV28; maybe TRBD1 (6 bases). Deletions cut 6 bases from V and 6 bases from J, with 9 bases between. CDR1 and CDR2 (germline): MDHEN, SYDVKM. The CDR3 sequence is 12 residues long. CDR3 coding DNA: TGTGCCAGCAGGCTACAGGGCAATGAGCAGTTCTTC. Amino acids: CASRLQGNEQFF.

This clonotype was observed at least ten times. This chain's CDR3 is CASSRDRGATDQEQYF. In nucleotides, the CDR3 is TGTGCCAGCAGCCGGGACAGGGGGGCCACCGATCAAGAGCAGTACTTC. The genes are TRBV7-2 and TRBJ2-7; 11 nucleotides align to TRBD1. CDR1 SGHTA and CDR2 FQGNSA come from the germline V gene. Losses at the gene ends were 5 bases for V and 7 bases for J; bases not matched to a gene: 13. The CDR3 loop spans 16 amino acids.

The chain couples TRBV5-6 to TRBJ2-7, with D perhaps matching TRBD2 (5 bases). V was pared by 2 bases and J by 3 bases, with 9 bases between. The germline V gene has CDR1 SGHDT and CDR2 YYEEEE. This CDR3 has 13 residues. CDR3 sequence (DNA): TGTGCCAGCAGCTTTTCTAGCCACTACGAGCAGTACTTC. Protein: CASSFSSHYEQYF.

The genes are TRBV28 and TRBJ1-2, with 7 bases identical to TRBD1. The junction had 6 bases not matched to a gene; V was cut back by 3 bases and J by 8 bases. The CDR3 is 13 residues long. The germline V gene has CDR1 MDHEN and CDR2 SYDVKM. The CDR3 coding sequence is TGTGCCAGCAGTTTCGGGACAGTCGGCGGCTACACCTTC. Encoded protein: CASSFGTVGGYTF.

The V and J genes are TRBV7-9 and TRBJ2-3; D possibly corresponds to TRBD2 (5 bases). The CDR3 is made up of 15 amino acids. V lost 5 bases to trimming and J lost 2 bases, with 14 bases between them. Germline-derived CDR1 and CDR2 are SEHNR and FQNEAQ (reference sequence). CDR3 nucleotides: TGTGCCAGCAGCATCCGGGATATGGACACAGATACGCAGTATTTT. Amino acid sequence: CASSIRDMDTDTQYF.

This clonotype was detected ten times or more. One end of the junction does not line up with germline, which may come from a read error. The chain is built from TRBV20-1 and TRBJ1-6, with 8 bases that match TRBD1. The CDR3 is 19 amino acids. Germline V gene sequence: CDR1 DFQATT, CDR2 SNEGSKA (reference sequence). The CDR3 loop is CSTRETPGGKLVLNSPLHF. The CDR3 region has the DNA TGCAGTACTAGGGAAACCCCAGGGGGCAAGTTAGTCCTTAATTCACCCCTCCACTTT.

A word on this clonotype: This could be a read error, since a much larger clone is one nucleotide away. The gene calls are TRBV11-3 and TRBJ2-3; no definite D call. Germline V gene lookup returns CDR1 SGHNT and CDR2 YENEEA. V was cut by 7 bases and J by 2 bases, with 19 bases left in between. This CDR3 contains 16 residues. The CDR3 reads CASTQKRWIHTDTQYF. CDR3 sequence (DNA): TGTGCCAGCACCCAAAAAAGGTGGATACACACAGATACGCAGTATTTT.

This clonotype was seen many times. V usage is TRBV7-2 and J usage is TRBJ2-3; D is unresolved. CDR1 SGHTA and CDR2 FQGNSA come from the germline V gene. Trimming stripped 1 base from V and 5 bases from J, with 7 bases between. The CDR3 covers 13 residues. CDR3: CASSLVKRDTQYF. CDR3 nucleotide sequence: TGTGCCAGCAGCTTAGTAAAGCGAGATACGCAGTATTTT.

V is TRBV24-1 and J is TRBJ2-3; no clear D gene. This CDR3 has 15 amino acids. Per the germline V gene, CDR1 is KGHDR and CDR2 is SFDVKD. Trimming shortened V by 0 bases and J by 7 bases, and 13 bases separated the two germline ends. For the CDR3, the DNA is TGTGCCACCAGTGATTTGGGTCGATCGGAAAATACGCAGTATTTT. Its translation: CATSDLGRSENTQYF.

V gene TRBV19 combines with J gene TRBJ2-5; TRBD1 might be the D (5 bases). From germline, CDR1 is LNHDA and CDR2 SQIVND (reference sequence). With 5 bases removed from V and 1 base from J, the gap between germline ends came to 5 bases. The CDR3 runs 12 residues. CDR3 sequence (DNA): TGTGCCAGTAGTCAGGGCCAAGAGACCCAGTACTTC. The encoded protein is CASSQGQETQYF. The full variable domain, with the rest looked up from reference TRBV19 and TRBJ2-5, is DGGITQSPKYLFRKEGQNVTLSCEQNLNHDAMYWYRQDPGQGLRLIYYSQIVNDFQKGDIAEGYSVSREKKESFPLTVTSAQKNPTAFYLCASSQGQETQYFGPGTRLLVL.

This clonotype was detected ten times or more. The chain links TRBV20-1 to TRBJ2-7, with 12 nucleotides matching TRBD2. The germline V gene encodes CDR1 DFQATT and CDR2 SNEGSKA (reference sequence). The CDR3 length is 15 residues. With V trimmed by 3 bases and J by 5 bases, 8 bases remained unmatched. The CDR3 DNA is TGCAGTGCTAGGGATGGACTAGCGGGACAGAACGAGCAGTACTTC. It translates to CSARDGLAGQNEQYF.

Relative to its sample, this clonotype is medium-sized. This chain joins TRBV24-1 and TRBJ1-2; TRBD1 might be the D (5 bases). The length of the CDR3 is 14 residues. Germline V CDR1 and CDR2: KGHDR, SFDVKD. The V end was cut by 2 bases, the J end by 3 bases, with 9 bases between. The CDR3 DNA reads as TGTGCCACCAGTGATTCTGCGGGGGACTATGGCTACACCTTC. Translated: CATSDSAGDYGYTF.

Worth noting for this clonotype: A much larger clone differs by one base, so this may be a read error. The chain employs TRBV20-1 and TRBJ2-5, with 9 bases matching TRBD2. V trimming: 4 bases; J trimming: 5 bases; junction bases outside the gene matches: 14. CDR3 size: 16 residues. Germline lookup yields CDR1 DFQATT and CDR2 SNEGSKA (reference sequence). The CDR3 reads CSAILFSGGLLETQYF. The CDR3 DNA reads TGCAGTGCTATCCTATTTAGCGGGGGACTGTTGGAGACCCAGTACTTC.

This clonotype was observed many times. The chain links TRBV20-1 to TRBJ2-7, with 8 bases identical to TRBD2. Germline CDR1 reads DFQATT; CDR2 reads SNEGSKA (reference sequence). The V segment lost 6 bases and the J segment 3 bases; nucleotides outside the gene matches: 4. The CDR3 extends over 12 amino acids. DNA of the CDR3: TGCAGTGCAACCGGGACTAGCTACGAGCAGTACTTC. Encoded protein: CSATGTSYEQYF.

This clonotype appeared many times. A single base separates this from a much larger clone, so it may be a read error. The chain employs TRBV28 and TRBJ2-3; D is unresolved. The CDR3 totals 15 residues. Germline CDR1 and CDR2: MDHEN and SYDVKM. CDR3 loop: CTSSLLQWGSDTQYF. The CDR3 coding sequence is TGTACCAGCAGTTTACTCCAATGGGGTTCAGATACGCAGTATTTT.

This clonotype was seen many times. The CDR3 coding sequence is TGTGCCAGTAGTATAGGTCTAGCGAGCTCCTACAATGAGCAGTTCTTC. As protein: CASSIGLASSYNEQFF. The chain links TRBV19 to TRBJ2-1; a possible D gene is TRBD2 (6 bases). CDR1 and CDR2 (germline): LNHDA, SQIVND (reference sequence). The ends were cut back, 1 base at V and 0 bases at J, with 10 bases in the middle. The CDR3 is 16 amino acids.

Relative to its sample, this clonotype is medium-sized. The CDR3 spells CASSFTGGSNYGYTF. In DNA form, the CDR3 reads TGCGCCAGCAGCTTTACAGGGGGCTCTAACTATGGCTACACCTTC. The rearrangement joins TRBV5-1 to TRBJ1-2; 9 nucleotides align to TRBD1. V lost 2 bases, J lost 0 bases, and 2 bases stayed unmatched. This CDR3 has 15 amino acids. Germline lookup yields CDR1 SGHRS and CDR2 YFSETQ.